Given below is one T cell receptor (beta chain) in context. The data derive from a study of patients and donors after allogeneic stem cell transplantation. J lost 2 bases, V lost 5 bases, and 9 bases had no gene match. The length of the CDR3 is 17 residues. In germline, CDR1 is ENHRY, CDR2 SYGVKD. TCRdb re-called the RT-PCR reads through MiXCR, storing one row per CDR3 protein. This sample has roughly 960,000 distinct CDR3 sequences; roughly 18% occur once, and the top ten carry 6%. This chain joins TRBV10-3 and TRBJ2-3, with 11 bases that match TRBD2. The receptor comes from a human donor who was either an allogeneic HSCT recipient or a stem cell or donor lymphocyte infusion donor (not recorded which). It is not recorded whose cells these are; they may come from a transplant donor. The sequencing sample was made of blood, either unsorted or a sorted T cell fraction (not recorded which). This CDR3 is CAISNYPGLADTDTQYF. In DNA form, the CDR3 reads TGTGCCATCAGTAACTATCCGGGACTAGCGGACACAGATACGCAGTATTTT.